This T cell receptor (beta chain) was documented in a study of vaccination effects on CD4 cells after COVID-19. Germline-derived CDR1 and CDR2 are KGHDR and SFDVKD. The ends lost 3 bases at V and 3 bases at J; junction bases unmatched: 8. The CDR3 totals 16 residues. Generated by immunoSEQ multiplex PCR, the TCRdb table keeps only in-frame clones and is missing some. The data hold some 69,000 clones, with 73% observed a single time. Concerning this clone: Its target is not known.

After roughly ten days in culture, the CD4+ T cells were isolated. Participants each got two BNT162b2 or mRNA-1273 vaccine doses. Negative nucleocapsid antibody tests before and after vaccination confirmed no previous SARS-CoV-2 infection. The sequencing used CD4+ T cells from PBMCs cultured without peptide, collected after COVID-19 vaccination. The chain carries TRBV24-1 and TRBJ2-3; 7 bases are shared with TRBD1. This clonotype originated in a human donor who received a COVID-19 vaccine. This chain's CDR3 is CATSDTTGTGTDTQYF. The CDR3 nucleotides are TGTGCCACCAGTGATACGACAGGGACGGGTACAGATACGCAGTATTTT.